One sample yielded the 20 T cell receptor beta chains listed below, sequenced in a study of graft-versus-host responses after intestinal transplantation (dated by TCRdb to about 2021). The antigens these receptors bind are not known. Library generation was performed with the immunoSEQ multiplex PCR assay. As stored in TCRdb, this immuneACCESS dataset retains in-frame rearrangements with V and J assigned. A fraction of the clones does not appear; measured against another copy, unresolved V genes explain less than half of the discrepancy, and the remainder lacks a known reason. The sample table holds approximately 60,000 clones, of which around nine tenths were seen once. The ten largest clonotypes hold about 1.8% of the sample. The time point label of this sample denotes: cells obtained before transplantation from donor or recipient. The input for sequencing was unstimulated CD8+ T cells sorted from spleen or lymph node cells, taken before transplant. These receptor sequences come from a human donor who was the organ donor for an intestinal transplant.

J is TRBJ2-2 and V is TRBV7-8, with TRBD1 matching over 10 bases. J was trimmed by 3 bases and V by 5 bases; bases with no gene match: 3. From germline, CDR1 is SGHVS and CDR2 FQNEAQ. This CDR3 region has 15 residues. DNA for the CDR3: TGTGCCAGCAGCGCGGGGACAGGGGACACCGGGGAGCTGTTTTTT. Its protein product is CASSAGTGDTGELFF.

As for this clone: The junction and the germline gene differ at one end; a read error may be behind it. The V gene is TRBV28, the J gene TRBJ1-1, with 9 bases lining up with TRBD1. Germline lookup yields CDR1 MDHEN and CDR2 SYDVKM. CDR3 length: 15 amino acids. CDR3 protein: CASSLWGQGDGEAFF. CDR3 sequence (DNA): TGTGCCAGCAGCTTATGGGGACAGGGTGACGGTGAAGCTTTCTTT.

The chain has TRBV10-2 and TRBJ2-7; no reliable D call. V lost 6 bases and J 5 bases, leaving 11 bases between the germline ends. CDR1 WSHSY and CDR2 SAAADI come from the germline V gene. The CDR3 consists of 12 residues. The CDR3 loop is CASRYNHNEQYF. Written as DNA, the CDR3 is TGCGCCAGCAGATACAATCACAACGAGCAGTACTTC.

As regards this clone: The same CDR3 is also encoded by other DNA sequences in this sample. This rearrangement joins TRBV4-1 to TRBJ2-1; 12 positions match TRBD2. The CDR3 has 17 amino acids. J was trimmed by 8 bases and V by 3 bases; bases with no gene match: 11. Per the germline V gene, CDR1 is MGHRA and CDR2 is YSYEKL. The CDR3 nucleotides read TGCGCCAGCAGCCAGGTGCAGACTAGCGGGAGCGGACATGAGCAGTTCTTC. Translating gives CASSQVQTSGSGHEQFF.

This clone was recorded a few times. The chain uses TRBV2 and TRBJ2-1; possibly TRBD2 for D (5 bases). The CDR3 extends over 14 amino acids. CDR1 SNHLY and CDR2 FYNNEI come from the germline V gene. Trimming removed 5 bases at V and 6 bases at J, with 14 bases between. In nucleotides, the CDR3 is TGTGCCAGCAGTTTCCTGGCGGGTAGCAATGAGCAGTTCTTC. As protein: CASSFLAGSNEQFF.

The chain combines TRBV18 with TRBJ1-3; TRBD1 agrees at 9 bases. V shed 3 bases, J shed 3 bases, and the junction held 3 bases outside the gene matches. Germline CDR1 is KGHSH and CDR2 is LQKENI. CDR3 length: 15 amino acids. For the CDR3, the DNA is TGTGCCAGCTCACCGTACAGGGGGCGTGGAAACACCATATATTTT. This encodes CASSPYRGRGNTIYF. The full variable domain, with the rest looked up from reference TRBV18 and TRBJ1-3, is NAGVMQNPRHLVRRRGQEARLRCSPMKGHSHVYWYRQLPEEGLKFMVYLQKENIIDESGMPKERFSAEFPKEGPSILRIQQVVRGDSAAYFCASSPYRGRGNTIYFGEGSWLTVV.

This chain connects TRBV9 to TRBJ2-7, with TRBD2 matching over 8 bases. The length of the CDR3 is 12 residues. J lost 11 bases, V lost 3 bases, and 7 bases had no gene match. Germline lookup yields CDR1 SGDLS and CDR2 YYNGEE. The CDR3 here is CASSGPQREKYF. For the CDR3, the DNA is TGTGCCAGCAGCGGACCTCAGCGGGAGAAGTACTTC.

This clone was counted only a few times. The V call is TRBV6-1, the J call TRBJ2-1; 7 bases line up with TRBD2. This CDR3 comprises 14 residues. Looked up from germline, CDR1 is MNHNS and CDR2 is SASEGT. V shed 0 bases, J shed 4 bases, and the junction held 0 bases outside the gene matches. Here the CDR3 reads CASSEAGGYNEQFF. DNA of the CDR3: TGTGCCAGCAGTGAAGCGGGAGGGTACAATGAGCAGTTCTTC.

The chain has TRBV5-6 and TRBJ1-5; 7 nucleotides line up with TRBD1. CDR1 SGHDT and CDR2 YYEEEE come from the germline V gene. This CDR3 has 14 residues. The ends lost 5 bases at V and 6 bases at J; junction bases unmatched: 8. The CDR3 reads CASSIQGSRQPQHF. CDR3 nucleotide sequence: TGTGCCAGCAGTATACAGGGGTCTCGTCAGCCCCAGCATTTT.

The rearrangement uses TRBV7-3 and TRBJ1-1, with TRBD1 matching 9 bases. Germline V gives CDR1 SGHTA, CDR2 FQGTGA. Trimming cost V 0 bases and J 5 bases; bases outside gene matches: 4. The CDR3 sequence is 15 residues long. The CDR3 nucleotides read TGTGCCAGCAGCTTAACGGGACAGGGAAGGACTGAAGCTTTCTTT. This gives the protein CASSLTGQGRTEAFF.

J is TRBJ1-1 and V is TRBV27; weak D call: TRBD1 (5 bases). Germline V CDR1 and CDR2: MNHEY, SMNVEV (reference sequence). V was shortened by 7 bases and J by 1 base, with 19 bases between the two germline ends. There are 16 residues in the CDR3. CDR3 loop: CASNPGAPERNTEAFF. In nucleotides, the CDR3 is TGTGCCAGCAACCCTGGGGCTCCCGAGAGGAACACTGAAGCTTTCTTT.

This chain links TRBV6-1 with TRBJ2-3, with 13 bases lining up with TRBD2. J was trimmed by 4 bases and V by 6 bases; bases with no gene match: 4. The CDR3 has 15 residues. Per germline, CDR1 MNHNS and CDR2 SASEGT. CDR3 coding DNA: TGTGCCAGCAGAGGGACTAGCGGGGAAGCAGATACGCAGTATTTT. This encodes CASRGTSGEADTQYF.

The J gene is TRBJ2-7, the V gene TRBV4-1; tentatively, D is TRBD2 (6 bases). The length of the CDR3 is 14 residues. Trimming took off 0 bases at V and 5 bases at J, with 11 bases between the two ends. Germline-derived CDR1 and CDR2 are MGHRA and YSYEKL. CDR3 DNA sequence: TGCGCCAGCAGCCAAGATCCCCGGGGGAACGAGCAGTACTTC. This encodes CASSQDPRGNEQYF.

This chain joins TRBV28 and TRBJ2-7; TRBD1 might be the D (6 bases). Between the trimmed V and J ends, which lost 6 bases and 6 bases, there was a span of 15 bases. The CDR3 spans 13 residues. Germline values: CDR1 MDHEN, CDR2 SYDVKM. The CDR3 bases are TGTGCCAGCAGACCAACGGACAGCGGCGAGCAGTACTTC. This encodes CASRPTDSGEQYF.

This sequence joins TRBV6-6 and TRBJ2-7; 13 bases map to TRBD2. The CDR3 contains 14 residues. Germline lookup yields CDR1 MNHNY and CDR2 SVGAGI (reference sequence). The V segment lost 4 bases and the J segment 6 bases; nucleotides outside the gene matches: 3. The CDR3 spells CASSWTSGSLEQYF. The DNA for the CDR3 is TGTGCCAGCAGTTGGACTAGCGGGAGCCTCGAGCAGTACTTC.

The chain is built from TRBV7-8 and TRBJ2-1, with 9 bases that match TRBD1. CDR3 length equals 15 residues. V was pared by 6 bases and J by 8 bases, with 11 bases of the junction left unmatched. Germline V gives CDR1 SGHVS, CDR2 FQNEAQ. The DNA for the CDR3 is TGTGCCAGCAGTCTCCGGGACAGGGTTATTGATGAGCAGTTCTTC. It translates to CASSLRDRVIDEQFF.

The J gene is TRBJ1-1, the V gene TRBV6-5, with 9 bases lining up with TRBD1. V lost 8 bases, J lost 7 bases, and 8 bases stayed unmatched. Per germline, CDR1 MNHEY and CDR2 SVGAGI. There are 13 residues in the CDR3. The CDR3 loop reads CASGIQGAVEAFF. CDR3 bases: TGTGCCAGCGGGATACAGGGGGCAGTTGAAGCTTTCTTT.

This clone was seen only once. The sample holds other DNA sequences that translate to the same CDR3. The CDR3: CASSDVAGSTDTQYF. As DNA, the CDR3 is TGTGCCAGCAGTGACGTGGCAGGGAGCACAGATACGCAGTATTTT. The chain is built from TRBV6-4 and TRBJ2-3; the D gene is possibly TRBD1 (5 bases). CDR1 is MRHNA and CDR2 is SNTAGT in the germline V gene. Trimming removed 2 bases from V and 0 bases from J, with 9 bases in between. CDR3 size: 15 residues.

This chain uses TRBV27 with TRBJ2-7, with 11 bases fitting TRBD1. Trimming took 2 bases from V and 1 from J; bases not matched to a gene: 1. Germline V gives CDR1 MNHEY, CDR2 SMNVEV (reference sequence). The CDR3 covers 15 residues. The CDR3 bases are TGTGCCAGCAGTTTAGGGACAGGGGGGTCCTACGAGCAGTACTTC. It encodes CASSLGTGGSYEQYF.

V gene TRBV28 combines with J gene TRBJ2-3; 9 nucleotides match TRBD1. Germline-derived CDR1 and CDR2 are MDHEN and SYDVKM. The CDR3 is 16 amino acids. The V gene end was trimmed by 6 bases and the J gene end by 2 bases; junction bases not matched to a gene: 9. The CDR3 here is CASSDGGTGYTDTQYF. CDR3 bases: TGTGCCAGCAGCGACGGCGGGACAGGGTACACAGATACGCAGTATTTT. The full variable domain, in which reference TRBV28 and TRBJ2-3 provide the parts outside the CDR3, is DVKVTQSSRYLVKRTGEKVFLECVQDMDHENMFWYRQDPGLGLRLIYFSYDVKMKEKGDIPEGYSVSREKKERFSLILESASTNQTSMYLCASSDGGTGYTDTQYFGPGTRLTVL.